This T cell receptor beta chain was documented in a study of blood T cell repertoires in COVID-19 (dated by TCRdb to the early 2020s). Turning to the overall study: Samples covering the acute and convalescent phases of COVID-19 were provided by collaborators in the United States, Italy and Spain. The prospective study material was composed of cDNA or gDNA derived from T cells, B-cell-depleted T cells, or PBMCs. The dataset comprised deeply sampled blood TCRbeta repertoires from subjects exposed to, actively infected with, or recovered from COVID-19. A freely available public database, intended as a resource for researchers studying the immune response to SARS-CoV-2, is where the repertoires were released. Samples came from the ongoing ImmuneRACE study (first 160 participants) plus 1,254 subjects from 6 global collaborators. The sample metadata nearly always contained a de-identified subject ID, COVID-19 status, age in years and sex. Where available, HLA class I and class II types were obtained from metadata supplied by the sample provider rather than from assay-based typing. Beyond this particular receptor, the publication reports: The quantity of clinical and demographic metadata differed by source and by participant and was supplied without curation.

Collaborating institutions collected whole blood in K2EDTA tubes following their own protocols. For TCRbeta analysis, collaborator samples were shipped as frozen whole blood, as isolated PBMCs, or as DNA extracted from either sample type. The count of this clone is one. The antigen it recognizes is unknown. The DNA is omitted, as the CDR3 cannot be located on it reliably, and the CDR3 follows TCRdb's listing. TCRbeta CDR3 regions were amplified from genomic DNA using the immunoSEQ Assay, a bias-controlled multiplex PCR. The authors' pipeline ran thus. Within the assay, amplification of reference gene primers was used to estimate how many nucleated cells each sample contained. To quantify the absolute abundance of each unique TCRbeta CDR3 rearrangement, sequence reads were collapsed and filtered. For each sample, productive Simpson clonality was calculated by taking the square root of Simpson's diversity index across productive rearrangements. The clones in this table, taken by TCRdb from immuneACCESS, are in-frame only. Not every clone is retained; where verified, under half of the shortfall comes from an unresolved V gene, and the cause of the rest is unknown. The DNA was the basis for D and trimming; V, J and clone size are from that table. In this sample the table shows around 13,000 clones, just over 85% of which occur a single time. The ten largest clonotypes hold 29% of the sample.

The germline V gene (reference sequence) specifies MNHEY as CDR1 and SMNVEV as CDR2. Taken from cysteine to phenylalanine, the CDR3 has 15 residues. The sample was peripheral blood. This clonotype originated in a human donor in a cohort sampled during active COVID-19. Rearrangement joined TRBV27 to TRBJ2-5; the table assigns TRBD2, which was not confirmed against the DNA. CDR3 protein: CASSSSRGGLETQYF.